This TCR beta chain was obtained from a study of shared clonotypes between healthy human individuals (dated by TCRdb to the early 2020s). In terms of the full investigation: The cohort comprised a couple of women and a few men aged 18 to 49 years. Per donor, three plates each were used for CD4 naive and CD4 memory, two for CD8 naive, and one for CD8 memory. Blood TCR repertoires of several healthy adults were deeply sequenced to estimate repertoire size and the extent of clonotype sharing between individuals. Per donor, leukapheresis produced somewhere between about 0.8 and 9 billion PBMCs. Libraries were prepared and TCR repertoires were sequenced by different laboratories using diverse techniques, in order to increase sequencing depth and limit assay-specific biases.

Using the deep immunoSEQ assay, multiplex PCR amplified TCR CDR3 regions from genomic DNA. Genomic DNA extracted from each cell subset was distributed evenly over all wells of several immunoSEQ 96-well plates, and each plate served as one replicate. For sorted subsets, around 0.2 ug genomic DNA, equal to 25,000 to 35,000 T cell genomes, was loaded into each replicate PCR. Purified libraries were measured with a Qubit 3.0 fluorometer, size-checked on a Bioanalyzer 2100, and measured again with the KAPA Library Quantification kit. Every immunoSEQ 96-well plate was sequenced on a separate single-read 150-cycle Illumina NextSeq 550 flow cell. On the authors' methods: Because the immunoSEQ output held only junctional sequences and lacked quality scores, the filtering could not match the filtering applied to full-length reads. To assign V/J genes and CDR3, sequences were annotated using PyIR, a Python wrapper for IgBLAST v1.9, with IMGT germline references. Any read was removed if the V/J assignment was weak (E-value above 1e-6), the CDR3 was missing, or the read contained stop codons, out-of-frame junctions, or ambiguous translated residues. V3J clonotypes were defined as sequences sharing an identical inferred V gene, J gene, and CDR3 amino acid sequence. Percentage overlap between repertoires was calculated by dividing the number of shared unique clonotypes by the size of the smaller repertoire. RTK rarefaction, the Chao1 estimator, and Recon v2.1 estimates of unobserved clonotypes were used to assess repertoire richness. Generation probabilities for all TCRbeta clonotypes obtained by the gDNA method from a few donors were computed using OLGA. The table was pulled from immuneACCESS by TCRdb, which kept in-frame rearrangements only. Such tables lose some clones; where checked, under half of the loss comes from unresolved V genes, and the rest has no known cause. V and J calls and clone size come straight from that table; D and trimming were deduced from the DNA. The sample table shows 2,500,000 or so clones, and 93% are seen once. The ten biggest clones cover 0.36% of the sample.

The donors were healthy, HIV-negative adults who had no recently reported acute infections or vaccinations. Every donor was a Caucasian adult residing in Nashville, Tennessee, USA. CD4+ T cells were enriched by magnetic negative selection; naive cells were then positively selected on CD45RA, and the negative fraction formed the memory subset. After blood collection by leukapheresis, PBMCs were isolated using Ficoll-Histopaque density gradient centrifugation and then cryopreserved in the vapor phase of liquid nitrogen. Purity and quantity of every magnetically sorted T cell population were checked by analytical flow cytometry. Each sorted fraction had its genomic DNA isolated and then quantified by UV absorbance on a Nanodrop 2000c. About this clone: Its recognized antigen is unknown. Base qualities are not at hand, and no much larger clone is one base apart.

According to the germline V gene, CDR1 reads MNHNS and CDR2 reads SASEGT. Including cysteine and phenylalanine, the CDR3 has 16 amino acids. Of the read, only the CDR3 DNA is kept; its 48 bases are in frame from base 1. From V the trimming removes 2 bases and from J it removes 5 bases, while the gene matches leave 7 bases of the junction unaccounted for. Findings and caveats that apply to the study as a whole: Sampling was restricted to blood, and TCR repertoires in tissues likely differ from the TCR repertoires found in blood. Based on pairwise subsampling, the degree of clonotype sharing among donors was expected to be affected by sequencing depth. Estimated clonotype richness was generally larger for naive than for memory subsets. Compared with non-shared clonotypes, the clonotypes found in all four sorted-subset donors had higher generation probabilities. Even with the large sequencing depth, rarefaction of the sorted-subset datasets indicated that sequencing was incomplete. Because the study included only a small number of donors, the genetic and exposure-history diversity represented was limited. When several donors were compared, the shared fraction of clonotypes was 5% to 6.5% for naive CD4, approximately 3.3% for naive CD8, more than 2% for memory CD4, and 0.35% to 0.5% for memory CD8.

This TCR came from a man aged 18 to 29 in good health. Some clones in this sample may be carry-over from other donors' samples. This receptor chain uses TRBV6-1 and TRBJ2-1; TRBD2 agrees with 9 junctional bases. The sample was naive CD4+ T cells from PBMCs. The cell subset or site label, read with the paper, signifies: CD45RA+ positively selected. The CDR3 protein: CASSERSGRMNNEQFF. The nucleotides are TGTGCCAGCAGTGAAAGGAGCGGGAGGATGAACAATGAGCAGTTCTTC.